The 14 T cell receptor beta chains listed next were all sequenced from one sample in a study of T cells in Graves' hyperthyroidism and ophthalmopathy. Template material for amplifying TCR beta CDR3 regions consisted of RNA transcripts. HTBI primers drove first-round RT-PCR of the TCR CDR3. Each CDR3 protein gets one entry after TCRdb re-called the multiplex PCR reads with MiXCR. The data hold 550,000 to 600,000 distinct CDR3 sequences, with 13% to 15% observed a single time. The specimen was blood. Receptor source: a woman younger than 30 with Graves' ophthalmopathy.

This sequence joins TRBV28 and TRBJ1-3, with D perhaps TRBD1 (5 bases). The CDR3 totals 15 residues. With 6 bases removed from V and 6 bases from J, the gap between germline ends came to 18 bases. The germline gives CDR1 MDHEN, CDR2 SYDVKM. The CDR3 loop is CASSPGGGLENTIYF. CDR3 bases: TGTGCCAGCAGCCCGGGGGGGGGTCTCGAAAACACCATATATTTT.

This clonotype was observed at least ten times. The chain couples TRBV7-9 to TRBJ2-2, with no clear D. Per germline, CDR1 SEHNR and CDR2 FQNEAQ (reference sequence). The V gene lost 5 bases and the J gene lost 0 bases, with 19 bases spanning the gap. This CDR3 is 18 amino acids long. Written as DNA, the CDR3 is TGTGCCAGCAGCCCACCTCAGGTCCACCGGGCGAACACCGGGGAGCTGTTTTTT. Amino acid sequence: CASSPPQVHRANTGELFF.

The rearrangement uses TRBV4-2 and TRBJ2-5; TRBD2 is a possible D gene (6 bases). CDR1 LGHNA and CDR2 YNFKEQ come from the germline V gene. This CDR3 has 16 amino acids. The V gene lost 0 bases and the J gene lost 1 base, with 12 bases spanning the gap. The DNA of the CDR3 is TGTGCCAGCAGCCAAGAGGTGGCCGGGGGCCAAGAGACCCAGTACTTC. It translates to CASSQEVAGGQETQYF.

This clonotype was recorded a few times. V gene TRBV7-9 combines with J gene TRBJ2-3; D remains unclear. The V end was cut by 4 bases, the J end by 3 bases, with 8 bases between. The CDR3 runs to 13 residues. CDR1 and CDR2 from the germline V gene are SEHNR and FQNEAQ (reference sequence). Here the CDR3 reads CASSSEKTDTQYF. The CDR3 bases are TGTGCCAGCAGCTCAGAGAAGACAGATACGCAGTATTTT.

This clonotype was counted at least ten times. The chain links TRBV2 to TRBJ1-5; D not certain. This CDR3 is 18 amino acids long. Germline CDR1 reads SNHLY; CDR2 reads FYNNEI. The germline V and J ends were trimmed by 6 bases and 0 bases, with 21 bases remaining between them. In DNA, the CDR3 is TGTGCCAGCAGCGAGCCGGGCCAGAAACTTTATAGCAATCAGCCCCAGCATTTT. Encoded protein: CASSEPGQKLYSNQPQHF.

This clonotype has just a few counts. This chain joins TRBV20-1 and TRBJ2-2; no definite D call. Between the trimmed V and J ends, which lost 5 bases and 7 bases, there was a span of 14 bases. The V gene's germline CDR1 is DFQATT and CDR2 SNEGSKA (reference sequence). The length of the CDR3 is 13 residues. DNA for the CDR3: TGCAGTGCTCCTGGACGACGGATCGGGGAGCTGTTTTTT. This sequence encodes CSAPGRRIGELFF.

This clonotype was counted at least ten times. The chain has TRBV7-9 and TRBJ1-2, with 9 bases matching TRBD1. Germline V gene lookup returns CDR1 SEHNR and CDR2 FQNEAQ (reference sequence). The CDR3 covers 11 residues. J was trimmed by 12 bases and V by 5 bases; bases with no gene match: 4. CDR3 nucleotide sequence: TGTGCCAGCAGCCCATGGGACAGGGACACCTTC. Its translation is CASSPWDRDTF.

There are a few counts of this clonotype. J is TRBJ2-3 and V is TRBV7-2, with a possible D match to TRBD1 (5 bases). The CDR3 is made up of 15 amino acids. CDR1 is SGHTA and CDR2 is FQGNSA in the germline V gene. Trimming took 4 bases from V and 0 from J, leaving 11 bases between them. CDR3 DNA sequence: TGTGCCAGCAGCTCCCCGACAGAGAGCACAGATACGCAGTATTTT. Translation: CASSSPTESTDTQYF.

The chain couples TRBV5-1 to TRBJ2-4; the D gene is possibly TRBD2 (6 bases). CDR3 length: 16 amino acids. V lost 3 bases, J lost 0 bases, and 13 bases lay in between. Germline CDR1 is SGHRS and CDR2 is YFSETQ. The CDR3 sequence: CASSSVWGVAKNIQYF. The CDR3 DNA reads as TGCGCCAGCAGCTCTGTTTGGGGGGTAGCCAAAAACATTCAGTACTTC.

J is TRBJ1-3 and V is TRBV3-1; D is uncertain. This CDR3 contains 15 residues. Trimming took 1 base from V and 3 from J, leaving 10 bases between them. Germline V gene sequence: CDR1 LGHDT, CDR2 YNNKEL (reference sequence). The DNA of the CDR3 is TGTGCCAGCAGCCAAGGCGCCAGTGGTGGAAACACCATATATTTT. The encoded protein is CASSQGASGGNTIYF.

This clonotype was found many times. The rearrangement uses TRBV7-4 and TRBJ1-2; 9 bases line up with TRBD1. Per the germline V gene, CDR1 is SGHVT and CDR2 is SQSDAQ. V lost 4 bases to trimming and J lost 4 bases; unmatched junction nucleotides: 13. CDR3 length: 17 amino acids. The CDR3 bases are TGTGCCAGCAGCTCACCCTGGACAGGGGAGATACTCTATGGCTACACCTTC. It specifies CASSSPWTGEILYGYTF.

Ten or more counts support this clonotype. The chain recombines TRBV9 with TRBJ2-5, with TRBD2 matching 7 bases. Trimming at V came to 0 bases and at J to 2 bases, leaving 4 bases not matched to a gene. The CDR3 extends over 15 amino acids. Germline V gene sequence: CDR1 SGDLS, CDR2 YYNGEE. CDR3 in amino acids: CASSVAGREQETQYF. In DNA form, the CDR3 reads TGTGCCAGCAGCGTAGCTGGGCGGGAGCAAGAGACCCAGTACTTC.

This clonotype came up many times. The rearrangement uses TRBV12-3 or TRBV12-4 and TRBJ2-7; TRBD2 might be the D (5 bases). This CDR3 contains 14 residues. Trimming removed 1 base from V and 1 base from J, with 8 bases in between. The CDR3 sequence: CASSLGSGSYEQYF. The CDR3 nucleotides are TGTGCCAGCAGTTTAGGGAGCGGTTCCTACGAGCAGTACTTC.

This clonotype was seen a few times. The J gene is TRBJ2-3, the V gene TRBV19, with 8 bases aligning to TRBD2. The CDR3 is 15 residues long. Germline V CDR1 and CDR2: LNHDA, SQIVND (reference sequence). V was pared by 3 bases and J by 2 bases, with 4 bases of the junction left unmatched. For the CDR3, the DNA is TGTGCCAGTAGTATTAAACTAGCGGACACAGATACGCAGTATTTT. Translated, it gives CASSIKLADTDTQYF. The complete variable domain, with remaining parts taken from reference TRBV19 and TRBJ2-3, reads DGGITQSPKYLFRKEGQNVTLSCEQNLNHDAMYWYRQDPGQGLRLIYYSQIVNDFQKGDIAEGYSVSREKKESFPLTVTSAQKNPTAFYLCASSIKLADTDTQYFGPGTRLTVL.